These 15 T cell receptor beta chains share one sample of origin, sequenced in a study of blood T cells in healthy people across ages. A second PCR, run for about 7 to 11 cycles, used a sample-barcoded 5' primer plus a J-beta primer mix. TCRdb re-derived calls from the 5' RACE reads in MiXCR, one entry per CDR3 protein. In the table there are 1.5 million to 2 million distinct CDR3 sequences, more than 35% of which are singletons. Sequenced sample: blood. These receptors all stem from a human donor in good health.

This clonotype was seen a few times. This chain joins TRBV7-3 and TRBJ2-1, with 8 positions matching TRBD2. The V gene end was trimmed by 4 bases and the J gene end by 3 bases; junction bases not matched to a gene: 5. This CDR3 is 15 amino acids long. Looked up from germline, CDR1 is SGHTA and CDR2 is FQGTGA. The CDR3 DNA reads as TGTGCCAGCAGCTCCGCGGGGGGCCACTACAATGAGCAGTTCTTC. Translating gives CASSSAGGHYNEQFF.

This clonotype was counted ten times or more. In nucleotides, the CDR3 is TGCGCCAGCAGCCTCCCAGCCGGGACTAGCAGTGGTGAGCAGTTCTTC. It codes for CASSLPAGTSSGEQFF. The chain links TRBV4-1 to TRBJ2-1; 9 positions match TRBD2. The V gene's germline CDR1 is MGHRA and CDR2 YSYEKL. V lost 4 bases to trimming and J lost 9 bases; unmatched junction nucleotides: 13. The CDR3 runs 16 residues.

This chain joins TRBV7-2 and TRBJ1-4; a possible D gene is TRBD1 (6 bases). Germline CDR1 SGHTA, CDR2 FQGNSA. The V and J ends lost 1 base and 6 bases respectively, with 9 bases between them. The CDR3 is 14 residues long. The CDR3 is CASSLESGDEKLFF. DNA for the CDR3: TGTGCCAGCAGCTTAGAGTCAGGGGATGAAAAACTGTTTTTT.

The chain is built from TRBV4-3 and TRBJ1-2; no clear D. V lost 3 bases to trimming and J lost 0 bases, with 14 bases between them. This CDR3 region has 16 residues. Germline CDR1 is LGHNA and CDR2 is YSLEER. The DNA of the CDR3 is TGCGCCAGCAGCCATGACCTGACAAAGACTAACTATGGCTACACCTTC. Amino acid sequence: CASSHDLTKTNYGYTF.

A single count supports this clonotype. This chain joins TRBV28 and TRBJ2-1, with a tentative D call TRBD2 (5 bases). The V and J ends lost 1 base and 4 bases respectively, with 8 bases between them. The germline V gene has CDR1 MDHEN and CDR2 SYDVKM. The CDR3 contains 14 residues. In DNA form, the CDR3 reads TGTGCCAGCAGTTTATTTCGGGGTTACAATGAGCAGTTCTTC. Translating it yields CASSLFRGYNEQFF. Full variable domain (outside the CDR3, taken from reference TRBV28 and TRBJ2-1): DVKVTQSSRYLVKRTGEKVFLECVQDMDHENMFWYRQDPGLGLRLIYFSYDVKMKEKGDIPEGYSVSREKKERFSLILESASTNQTSMYLCASSLFRGYNEQFFGPGTRLTVL.

The V gene is TRBV5-1, the J gene TRBJ2-1; no reliable D call. V gave up 4 bases and J gave up 8 bases, with 16 bases separating them. CDR1 and CDR2 from the germline V gene are SGHRS and YFSETQ. This CDR3 spans 14 amino acids. CDR3 amino acids: CASSMQGQDHEQFF. The CDR3 DNA is TGCGCCAGCAGCATGCAAGGGCAGGACCATGAGCAGTTCTTC.

This clonotype came up a few times. This sequence joins TRBV29-1 and TRBJ2-1; TRBD2 aligns across 8 bases. The germline CDR1 and CDR2 sequences are SQVTM and ANQGSEA. The trim removed 1 base at V and 9 bases at J, leaving 14 bases unmatched. The CDR3 has 16 amino acids. The CDR3 bases are TGCAGCGTTGAAGGGGTGAGCGGGGGCCCGGCTGGTGAGCAGTTCTTC. It encodes CSVEGVSGGPAGEQFF.

The chain couples TRBV28 to TRBJ1-5; 7 positions agree with TRBD1. CDR1 MDHEN and CDR2 SYDVKM come from the germline V gene. The CDR3 covers 16 residues. Trimming cost V 3 bases and J 0 bases; bases outside gene matches: 5. The CDR3 loop reads CASSLSGQHSNQPQHF. The CDR3 coding sequence is TGTGCCAGCAGTTTGTCGGGACAGCATAGCAATCAGCCCCAGCATTTT.

This chain connects TRBV29-1 to TRBJ1-1, with 8 bases identical to TRBD1. Germline-derived CDR1 and CDR2 are SQVTM and ANQGSEA. The CDR3 extends over 14 amino acids. V shed 6 bases and J 4 bases; nucleotides not matched to a gene: 10. The CDR3 loop reads CSVKTGDSSTEAFF. CDR3 in DNA: TGCAGCGTCAAGACAGGGGATTCGAGCACTGAAGCTTTCTTT.

This clonotype was observed at least ten times. The V call is TRBV7-2, the J call TRBJ1-2, with a weak D call TRBD1 (5 bases). The V gene lost 6 bases and the J gene lost 4 bases, with 9 bases spanning the gap. There are 12 residues in the CDR3. Germline lookup yields CDR1 SGHTA and CDR2 FQGNSA. CDR3 sequence reads: CASSSGPYGYTF. Here the CDR3 DNA reads TGTGCCAGCAGTTCGGGACCCTATGGCTACACCTTC.

This clonotype has only a few counts. This may arise from a read error, as a much more abundant clone is one base away. The chain recombines TRBV29-1 with TRBJ2-7, with TRBD1 matching over 11 bases. This CDR3 has 12 amino acids. Germline CDR1 is SQVTM and CDR2 is ANQGSEA. Unmatched junction bases numbered 3, after V lost 7 bases and J lost 4 bases. CDR3 in DNA: TGCAGCGGAGGACAGGGGGCTTACGAGCAGTACTTC. Its translation: CSGGQGAYEQYF.

The rearrangement joins TRBV6-5 to TRBJ2-3, with unresolved D. Per the germline V gene, CDR1 is MNHEY and CDR2 is SVGAGI. Trimming took off 0 bases at V and 2 bases at J, with 9 bases between the two ends. This CDR3 is 15 amino acids long. The CDR3 DNA follows: TGTGCCAGCAGTTACTCGACGGCAGTCACAGATACGCAGTATTTT. As protein: CASSYSTAVTDTQYF.

This chain connects TRBV4-3 to TRBJ2-2, with 7 bases identical to TRBD1. The CDR3 consists of 18 residues. The junction had 16 bases not matched to a gene; V was cut back by 3 bases and J by 6 bases. From germline, CDR1 is LGHNA and CDR2 YSLEER. The CDR3 sequence: CASSHRPPGTAMAGELFF. The CDR3 bases are TGCGCCAGCAGCCACCGTCCGCCGGGGACAGCCATGGCCGGGGAGCTGTTTTTT.

This clonotype was observed a handful of times. V is TRBV24-1 and J is TRBJ2-3; D gene ambiguous. Germline V CDR1 and CDR2: KGHDR, SFDVKD. The CDR3 length is 14 residues. The V end was cut by 7 bases, the J end by 5 bases, with 15 bases between. The CDR3 sequence is CATRPSARGDTQYF. In DNA form, the CDR3 reads TGTGCCACCAGGCCGTCCGCGCGCGGAGATACGCAGTATTTT.

In this sample, this clonotype turned up a few times. This chain links TRBV4-3 with TRBJ1-4; 7 nucleotides match TRBD1. This CDR3 spans 15 amino acids. The trim removed 4 bases at V and 7 bases at J, leaving 9 bases unmatched. Per the germline V gene, CDR1 is LGHNA and CDR2 is YSLEER. The CDR3 protein is CASSRLLAGGEKLFF. CDR3 DNA sequence: TGCGCCAGCAGCCGACTTCTTGCAGGGGGTGAAAAACTGTTTTTT.